The sequence of this T cell receptor (beta chain) was determined in a study of cytotoxic CD8 clonotypes in ibrutinib-treated CLL. Produced via immunoSEQ multiplex PCR; TCRdb's table is partial and in-frame only. This sample has hundreds of thousands of clones, with around 70% found just once. CDR1 and CDR2 (germline): SGHAT, FQNNGV. There are 11 residues in the CDR3. Of note for this clone: At one of its ends the junction is not consistent with the germline gene, which may arise from a read error.

J is TRBJ2-1 and V is TRBV11-2; 8 bases line up with TRBD2. The source of this sequence is a human donor with chronic lymphocytic leukemia. This sample comprised PBMCs, obtained after 24 months of ibrutinib treatment. The CDR3 DNA reads TGTGCCAGCAGTTCCGGGACTAGGAAGATCTTC. Protein: CASSSGTRKIF.